Shown below are 10 T cell receptor beta chains from a single sample sequenced in a study of blood T cell repertoires in COVID-19. Assay used: immunoSEQ multiplex PCR; TCRdb lists only in-frame clones, some missing. The repertoire holds 13,000 or so clones, about three quarters seen once, with 40% to 45% in the top ten. The sequenced material came from peripheral blood. Source of these receptors: an elderly woman with acute or convalescent COVID-19.

V usage is TRBV28 and J usage is TRBJ2-3, with 10 bases identical to TRBD2. The CDR3 runs to 15 residues. Germline trimming cut 6 bases from V and 6 bases from J; bases unmatched to any gene: 9. Per the germline V gene, CDR1 is MDHEN and CDR2 is SYDVKM. DNA for the CDR3: TGTGCCAGCAGGAAAGAGGGACTAGCGACCGATACGCAGTATTTT. Amino acids: CASRKEGLATDTQYF.

This clone appeared once. This chain uses TRBV6-5 with TRBJ1-6; no clear D gene. This CDR3 contains 14 residues. V was pared by 7 bases and J by 7 bases, with 14 bases between. Germline CDR1 MNHEY, CDR2 SVGAGI. CDR3 region: CASTLNRRNSPLHF. The CDR3 nucleotides are TGTGCCAGCACCTTGAACCGGAGGAATTCACCCCTCCACTTT.

The rearrangement links TRBV6-5 to TRBJ1-1; D is ambiguous. Per germline, CDR1 MNHEY and CDR2 SVGAGI. V was cut by 6 bases and J by 4 bases, with 15 bases left in between. This CDR3 spans 14 amino acids. The CDR3 DNA reads as TGTGCCAGCAGACCTCTAGAAGGTGGCACTGAAGCTTTCTTT. This sequence encodes CASRPLEGGTEAFF.

This chain joins TRBV27 and TRBJ1-5; D is possibly TRBD1 (6 bases). V dropped 3 bases and J dropped 7 bases, with 13 bases sitting between them. The germline gives CDR1 MNHEY, CDR2 SMNVEV (reference sequence). The CDR3 consists of 14 residues. The CDR3 sequence is CASSFDRLKQPQHF. CDR3 DNA: TGTGCCAGCAGTTTCGACAGGTTAAAACAGCCCCAGCATTTT.

This clone has just a few counts. Germline and junction disagree at one end, which may indicate a read error. This sequence joins TRBV4-2 and TRBJ2-2, with D tentatively TRBD2 (6 bases). There are 21 residues in the CDR3. Germline CDR1 reads LGHNA; CDR2 reads YNFKEQ. CDR3 bases: TGTGCCAGCATCCAAGAACGGGGGATTCTGGGATGGGTGATTAACACCGGGGAGCTGTTTTTT. This encodes CASIQERGILGWVINTGELFF.

The table lists this clone with a count of one. CDR3 coding DNA: TGTGCCAGCAGCTTCAGGGGGTTTATGAACACTGAAGCTTTCTTT. Translated: CASSFRGFMNTEAFF. This rearrangement joins TRBV5-6 to TRBJ1-1; 7 bases fit TRBD1. The CDR3 runs 15 residues. V gave up 2 bases and J gave up 0 bases; unmatched junction bases: 4. CDR1 and CDR2 from the germline V gene are SGHDT and YYEEEE. The whole variable domain, remainder taken from reference TRBV5-6 and TRBJ1-1, is DAGVTQSPTHLIKTRGQQVTLRCSPKSGHDTVSWYQQALGQGPQFIFQYYEEEERQRGNFPDRFSGHQFPNYSSELNVNALLLGDSALYLCASSFRGFMNTEAFFGQGTRLTVV.

This rearrangement joins TRBV4-3 to TRBJ1-1; tentative D call: TRBD1 (5 bases). Germline V gives CDR1 LGHNA, CDR2 YSLEER. Trimming took off 0 bases at V and 3 bases at J, with 11 bases between the two ends. This CDR3 spans 15 amino acids. For the CDR3, the DNA is TGCGCCAGCAGCCAAGACGGCAGGGTTGACACTGAAGCTTTCTTT. Its translation is CASSQDGRVDTEAFF.

The rearrangement links TRBV6-4 to TRBJ2-3; TRBD2 agrees at 8 bases. V lost 6 bases, J lost 4 bases, and 3 bases stayed unmatched. The germline V gene has CDR1 MRHNA and CDR2 SNTAGT. The CDR3 is made up of 13 amino acids. The CDR3 DNA reads TGTGCCAGCAGAGCGGGGGAGTCAGATACGCAGTATTTT. This translates into CASRAGESDTQYF.

The chain employs TRBV2 and TRBJ1-1; D is undetermined. Per germline, CDR1 SNHLY and CDR2 FYNNEI. This CDR3 has 13 amino acids. The ends were cut back, 7 bases at V and 4 bases at J, with 13 bases in the middle. The chain's CDR3 is CASIGLEGTEAFF. CDR3 coding DNA: TGTGCCAGCATTGGATTGGAGGGCACTGAAGCTTTCTTT.

The chain employs TRBV3-1 (or the pseudogene TRBV3-2) and TRBJ2-3; 9 nucleotides line up with TRBD2. Germline trimming cut 3 bases from V and 6 bases from J; bases unmatched to any gene: 10. Germline V gene data show CDR1 as LGHDT and CDR2 as YNNKEL (reference sequence). The CDR3 covers 16 residues. The CDR3 spells CASSHVSAGGRDTQYF. For the CDR3, the DNA is TGTGCCAGCAGCCACGTCTCGGCGGGGGGGCGGGATACGCAGTATTTT.